These T cell receptor beta chains were read from a single sample in a study of cytomegalovirus exposure and HLA in healthy donors. Method: immunoSEQ multiplex PCR; TCRdb's copy keeps in-frame clones and lacks some. The table has under 200,000 clones, about 80% seen once; the top ten hold roughly 15%. Source material: PBMCs. All receptors come from a woman under 40 in good health and CMV-seropositive. The CDR3 runs from the conserved cysteine through the conserved F or W. Fields, in order: clone size, D gene, V gene, J gene, CDR3 protein, CDR3 DNA. D genes are given only for firm matches. The size field is filled for only some rows; it gives once, few, many or a size class.

once	-	TRBV11-3	TRBJ1-5	CASSLKQPSYSNQPQHF	TGTGCCAGCAGCTTAAAACAGCCTTCATATAGCAATCAGCCCCAGCATTTT
-	TRBD1	TRBV7-3	TRBJ2-1	CASRSRGQGTDEQFF	TGTGCCAGCAGGTCCCGGGGACAGGGGACCGATGAGCAGTTCTTC
-	TRBD1	TRBV30	TRBJ1-6	CAWTATGTYNSPLHF	TGTGCCTGGACCGCGACAGGGACCTATAATTCACCCCTCCACTTT
once	TRBD2	TRBV11-3	TRBJ2-1	CASSEIAGGHEQFF	TGTGCCAGCAGCGAAATAGCGGGGGGGCATGAGCAGTTCTTC
few	TRBD1	TRBV6-1	TRBJ1-2	CASSDLQGNYGYTF	TGTGCCAGCAGTGACCTACAGGGGAACTATGGCTACACCTTC
-	-	TRBV5-1	TRBJ2-7	CASSLGLDMGGHYEQYF	TGCGCCAGCAGCTTGGGCCTCGACATGGGGGGTCACTACGAGCAGTACTTC
-	TRBD2	TRBV27	TRBJ2-1	CASSLRPSIAGGIGYEQFF	TGTGCCAGCAGTTTACGACCCTCAATAGCGGGAGGTATTGGTTATGAGCAGTTCTTC
-	TRBD1	TRBV6-5	TRBJ1-2	CASRGNRGQRTGYTF	TGTGCCAGCAGAGGTAACAGGGGGCAGCGGACCGGCTACACCTTC
-	-	TRBV28	TRBJ2-5	CASSAGQSKETQYF	TGTGCCAGCAGTGCCGGACAGTCTAAAGAGACCCAGTACTTC
-	-	TRBV7-9	TRBJ1-1	CASSSGLNTEAFF	TGTGCCAGCAGTTCTGGGCTGAACACTGAAGCTTTCTTT
-	-	TRBV10-3	TRBJ2-1	CAISDNRRTDNEQFF	TGTGCCATCAGTGATAACAGGAGAACCGACAATGAGCAGTTCTTC
-	-	TRBV9	TRBJ1-2	CASSPPGVLYGYTF	TGTGCCAGCAGCCCTCCAGGGGTCCTCTATGGCTACACCTTC
-	-	TRBV4-3	TRBJ2-7	CASSQDLSLREQYF	TGCGCCAGCAGCCAAGATCTTTCCCTGCGCGAGCAGTACTTC
-	-	TRBV13	TRBJ1-1	CASSFGLLGQLNTEAFF	TGTGCCAGCAGCTTTGGGTTGTTGGGGCAGCTCAACACTGAAGCTTTCTTT
-	-	TRBV25-1	TRBJ2-5	CASSERGAQETQYF	TGTGCCAGCAGTGAACGCGGGGCCCAAGAGACCCAGTACTTC
-	-	TRBV5-4	TRBJ2-3	CASSLDSLMDTQYF	TGTGCCAGCAGCTTGGACAGCTTGATGGATACGCAGTATTTT
-	TRBD1	TRBV5-6	TRBJ2-7	CASSPGQGAYEQYF	TGTGCCAGCAGCCCTGGACAGGGGGCTTACGAGCAGTACTTC
-	-	TRBV28	TRBJ2-2	CASSSPTSGTGELFF	TGTGCCAGCAGTTCCCCGACATCTGGCACCGGGGAGCTGTTTTTT
-	TRBD1	TRBV6-1	TRBJ1-4	CASQTGGNEKLFF	TGTGCCAGCCAGACAGGGGGTAATGAAAAACTGTTTTTT
-	TRBD1	TRBV5-6	TRBJ2-5	CASSWDRLQETQYF	TGTGCCAGCAGCTGGGACAGACTGCAAGAGACCCAGTACTTC
-	TRBD1	TRBV13	TRBJ2-7	CASSTRTGQYF	TGTGCCAGCAGCACCCGGACAGGACAGTACTTC
-	TRBD1	TRBV5-4	TRBJ2-5	CASSLEGQGRETQYF	TGTGCCAGCAGCTTGGAAGGACAGGGGAGAGAGACCCAGTACTTC
few	TRBD1	TRBV10-3	TRBJ1-6	CAISEEQGEDSPLHF	TGTGCCATCAGTGAGGAACAGGGGGAGGATTCACCCCTCCACTTT
-	TRBD2	TRBV13	TRBJ2-5	CASSLRAGGPGETQYF	TGTGCCAGCAGCTTACGGGCGGGAGGGCCCGGAGAGACCCAGTACTTC
-	TRBD1	TRBV11-2	TRBJ2-2	CASSLRAGTGTGELFF	TGTGCCAGCAGCTTACGGGCCGGGACAGGGACCGGGGAGCTGTTTTTT
once	-	TRBV4-1	TRBJ1-5	CASSQDRTFGSGDQPQHF	TGCGCCAGCAGCCAAGATCGGACATTTGGGAGCGGGGATCAGCCCCAGCATTTT
-	TRBD1	TRBV29-1	TRBJ2-7	CSVTGTGTLSYEQYF	TGCAGCGTTACTGGGACAGGGACCCTCTCCTACGAGCAGTACTTC